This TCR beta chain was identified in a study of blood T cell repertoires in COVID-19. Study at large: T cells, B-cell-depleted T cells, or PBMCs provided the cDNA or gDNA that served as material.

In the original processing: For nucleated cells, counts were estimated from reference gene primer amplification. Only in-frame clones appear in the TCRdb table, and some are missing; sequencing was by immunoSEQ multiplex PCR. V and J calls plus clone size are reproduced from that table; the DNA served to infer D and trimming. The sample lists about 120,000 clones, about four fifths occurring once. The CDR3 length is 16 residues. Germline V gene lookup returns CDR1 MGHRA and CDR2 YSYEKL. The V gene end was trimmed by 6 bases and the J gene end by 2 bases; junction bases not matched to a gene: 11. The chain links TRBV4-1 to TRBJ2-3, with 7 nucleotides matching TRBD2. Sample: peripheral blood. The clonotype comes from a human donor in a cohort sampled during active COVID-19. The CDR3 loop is CASRPVGGGYTDTQYF. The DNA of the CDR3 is TGCGCCAGCAGACCCGTGGGCGGGGGTTACACAGATACGCAGTATTTT.